This T cell receptor beta chain emerged from a study of early T cells in non-severe SARS-CoV-2 infection. Overall study: The input, bulk RNA from unsorted whole blood, was sequenced, and chains were unpaired.

Points on this clonotype: The antigen remains undetermined.

Study outcomes and limitations: The study's VDJdb matching favored anti-spike CD8 responses and missed private and CD4 specificities.

Individual cDNA molecules were tagged with unique molecular identifiers, the study reported. TCRdb re-analysed the 5' RACE reads in MiXCR, keeping a single row per CDR3 protein. This sample carries more than 85,000 distinct CDR3 sequences, about 12% of them seen once, and the ten largest clones take approximately 4%. This CDR3 spans 13 amino acids. Germline CDR1 is LNHDA and CDR2 is SQIVND (reference sequence). Trimming took off 5 bases at V and 7 bases at J, with 11 bases between the two ends. This chain links TRBV19 with TRBJ1-4; possible D gene TRBD1, 5 bases. This material consisted of whole blood, taken at baseline. The TCR was taken from an adult who was a healthcare worker with PCR-confirmed SARS-CoV-2 infection or an uninfected control (not recorded which). Here the CDR3 reads CASSPKGSEKLFF. DNA for the CDR3: TGTGCCAGTAGTCCCAAGGGGTCTGAAAAACTGTTTTTT.